The subject of this entry is one TCR beta chain. The antigen remains undetermined. The CDR3 sequence is 13 residues long. V shed 0 bases and J shed 8 bases, with 8 bases lying between them. Germline V gene data show CDR1 as MDHEN and CDR2 as SYDVKM. The entry originates in a study of identical twins. Study-level findings and limits: Invariant MAIT and iNKT cells are populations that could partly confound zero-insertion analyses.

Template switching, a step in the protocol, added a universal primer site, and cDNA carried unique molecular identifiers. TCRdb ran MiXCR on the 5' RACE reads and lists one entry per CDR3 protein. The table records about 240,000 distinct CDR3 sequences, roughly 13% of them present only once. This sample also appeared in a second study, on yellow fever vaccine responses in identical twins.

Sequenced sample: memory (CD45RO+) T cells sorted from blood. This clonotype was obtained from a woman under 30 in good health. The V gene is TRBV28, the J gene TRBJ2-1, with a tentative D call TRBD2 (5 bases). The CDR3 here is CASSLWAGDEQFF. DNA of the CDR3: TGTGCCAGCAGTTTATGGGCGGGCGATGAGCAGTTCTTC. Full variable domain (outside the CDR3, taken from reference TRBV28 and TRBJ2-1): DVKVTQSSRYLVKRTGEKVFLECVQDMDHENMFWYRQDPGLGLRLIYFSYDVKMKEKGDIPEGYSVSREKKERFSLILESASTNQTSMYLCASSLWAGDEQFFGPGTRLTVL.